A selection of T cell receptor beta chains follows, all from one sample in a study of shared clonotypes between healthy human individuals. Sequencing was performed with immunoSEQ multiplex PCR; in TCRdb, only in-frame clones are kept and a portion is missing. The table includes 2 million to 3 million clones, 93% detected once. Specimen: naive CD4+ T cells from PBMCs. The receptor set was obtained from a man aged 18 to 30 in good health. Some clones in this sample may be carry-over from other donors' samples. Both conserved end residues are part of each CDR3. A D gene is named only where the DNA matches it firmly. Clone size is stated in some rows and not others, as once, few, many or a class when expanded.

v_gene	d_gene	j_gene	abundance	CDR3nt	CDR3aa
TRBV4-2	.	TRBJ2-2	.	TGTGCCAGCAGCCAAGAGGGGCTAGCGTCGAACACCGGGGAGCTGTTTTTT	CASSQEGLASNTGELFF
TRBV18	.	TRBJ2-2	.	TGTGCCAGCCAACAGGGAGGTAGAACCGGGGAGCTGTTTTTT	CASQQGGRTGELFF
TRBV5-1	TRBD1	TRBJ2-7	.	TGCGCCAGCAGCCCCTCGGGACAGCCATACGAGCAGTACTTC	CASSPSGQPYEQYF
TRBV28	.	TRBJ1-4	once	TGTGCCAGCAGTTTCGGTGGGGCCCCGGGCGGACACAGAAGGTCCTTACTAGAAAAACTGTTTTTT	CASSFGGAPGGHRRSLLEKLFF
TRBV6-5	TRBD1	TRBJ1-2	.	TGTGCCAGCAGTAAACAGGGGGCTTATGGCTACACCTTC	CASSKQGAYGYTF
TRBV5-1	TRBD1	TRBJ2-1	.	TGCGCCAGCAGCTTGGCCTTTAGGGGGCGCCTGAATGAGCAGTTCTTC	CASSLAFRGRLNEQFF
TRBV5-4	TRBD2	TRBJ2-1	.	TGTGCCAGCAGCTTGGGGGCGGGAGGCGCCTACAATGAGCAGTTCTTC	CASSLGAGGAYNEQFF
TRBV19	.	TRBJ2-2	.	TGTGCCAGTAGTCCCCGGACAGAAGAGCTGTTTTTT	CASSPRTEELFF
TRBV6-1	.	TRBJ1-1	.	TGTGCCAGCAGCAGGGACCGAAACACTGAAGCTTTCTTT	CASSRDRNTEAFF
TRBV7-3	.	TRBJ2-1	.	TGTGCCAGCAGCGCAGGAAGCACCCCCTCCTACAATGAGCAGTTCTTC	CASSAGSTPSYNEQFF
TRBV18	.	TRBJ1-2	.	TGTGCCAGCTCACCACAGGGGAAGGATGGCTACACCTTC	CASSPQGKDGYTF
TRBV6-1	TRBD1	TRBJ1-5	.	TGTGCCAGCAGTGAAGTGATCGGACAGGGAGAATATAGCAATCAGCCCCAGCATTTT	CASSEVIGQGEYSNQPQHF
TRBV28	.	TRBJ2-6	.	TGTGCCAGCAGTTTATCATCTGGGGCCAACGTCCTGACTTTC	CASSLSSGANVLTF
TRBV11-2	TRBD1	TRBJ1-6	.	TGTGCCAGCAGCTTAGGGACAGGGAATTCACCCCTCCACTTT	CASSLGTGNSPLHF
TRBV7-2	.	TRBJ2-1	.	TGTGCCAGCAGCTTACTTAGCGGAGGGTACAATGAGCAGTTCTTC	CASSLLSGGYNEQFF
TRBV5-1	.	TRBJ1-1	.	TGCGCCAGCAGCTTAGACCGAGTACCGAACACTGAAGCTTTCTTT	CASSLDRVPNTEAFF
TRBV27	.	TRBJ2-7	.	TGTGCCAGCAGTCGAACCCAGGGGACTCTAGACCTTGCGGAGCAGTACTTC	CASSRTQGTLDLAEQYF
TRBV10-3	TRBD1	TRBJ2-7	.	TGTGCCATCAGTGAGACAGGGGACTACGAGCAGTACTTC	CAISETGDYEQYF
TRBV9	.	TRBJ2-5	.	TGTGCCAGCAGCGTAGTCGACTCTGGGACCCAGTACTTC	CASSVVDSGTQYF
TRBV5-4	.	TRBJ2-3	once	TGTGCCAGCAGCCCCTCTGGGGTGGGCACAGATACGCAGTATTTT	CASSPSGVGTDTQYF
TRBV7-9	TRBD2	TRBJ2-7	.	TGTGCCAGCAGCTTACATGAGGTAGGGACTAGCGAGCAGTACTTC	CASSLHEVGTSEQYF
TRBV5-5	TRBD2	TRBJ2-5	.	TGTGCCAGCAGCTTGGGCCAACTAGCGGGGGGAGAGACCCAGTACTTC	CASSLGQLAGGETQYF
TRBV6-5	TRBD1	TRBJ1-1	few	TGTGCCAGCAGAGACAGGGATTTTGCTTTCTTT	CASRDRDFAFF
TRBV5-6	.	TRBJ2-3	.	TGTGCCAGCAGGACCCGCCGACAGAGCACAGATACGCAGTATTTT	CASRTRRQSTDTQYF
TRBV4-2	.	TRBJ2-7	.	TGTGCCAGCAGCCAACATCGGGACGGTGCCTACGAGCAGTACTTC	CASSQHRDGAYEQYF
TRBV19	TRBD1	TRBJ1-5	.	TGTGCCAGTAGTATGGCCCTAGACAGGGGAAACAATCAGCCCCAGCATTTT	CASSMALDRGNNQPQHF
TRBV6-6	.	TRBJ1-2	.	TGTGCCAGCAGTCTCCGGACAGCTTACTACACCTTC	CASSLRTAYYTF
TRBV5-5	.	TRBJ2-6	.	TGTGCCAGCAGCTACACCCTGGGGGGATCTGGGGCCAACGTCCTGACTTTC	CASSYTLGGSGANVLTF
TRBV7-2	TRBD2	TRBJ2-7	.	TGTGCCAGCAGCTTAGATGGACTAGCGAATAACTACGAGCAGTACTTC	CASSLDGLANNYEQYF
TRBV7-9	.	TRBJ1-6	.	TGTGCCAGCAGCCGCCGAGGGCAACCCCTCCACTTT	CASSRRGQPLHF
TRBV28	TRBD1	TRBJ1-1	.	TGTGCCAGCAGTTTACTTCAGGGGGCCACTGAAGCTTTCTTT	CASSLLQGATEAFF
TRBV7-9	.	TRBJ1-2	.	TGTGCCAGCAGCTCGGGCCACCCCGCTGGCTACACCTTC	CASSSGHPAGYTF
TRBV5-1	TRBD1	TRBJ2-1	.	TGCGCCAGCAGCTATGGGACAGGGACGTTGGACAATGAGCAGTTCTTC	CASSYGTGTLDNEQFF
TRBV5-1	TRBD2	TRBJ2-5	.	TGCGCCAGCAGCGTGACCGGGACTAGCGGGAGTGTTCAAGAGACCCAGTACTTC	CASSVTGTSGSVQETQYF
TRBV14	.	TRBJ1-2	.	TGTGCCAGCAGCCAGCCCGGGGCCGGCCCAAATGGCTACACCTTC	CASSQPGAGPNGYTF
TRBV30	.	TRBJ2-1	.	TGTGCCTGGAGGGCCCCCGGGCTAGGGCACAATGAGCAGTTCTTC	CAWRAPGLGHNEQFF
TRBV6-5	.	TRBJ2-1	.	TGTGCCAGCAGGCCAGCAGGTTCCCATGAGCAGTTCTTC	CASRPAGSHEQFF
TRBV5-4	.	TRBJ2-7	.	TGTGCCAGCAGCTTTCCCGGTTCCCGAACCTACGAGCAGTACTTC	CASSFPGSRTYEQYF
TRBV18	.	TRBJ1-2	few	TGTGCCAGCTCACCACCGGATCAGATCTATGGCTACACCTTC	CASSPPDQIYGYTF
TRBV10-1	.	TRBJ2-5	.	TGCGCCAGCAGTGAGTCGAGGTTACGAGAGACCCAGTACTTC	CASSESRLRETQYF
TRBV6-1	TRBD1	TRBJ2-7	.	TGTGCCAGCAGGATACCGGGACAGGGCAGCGGCGAGCAGTACTTC	CASRIPGQGSGEQYF
TRBV28	.	TRBJ1-1	few	TGTGCCAGCAGTCCGGGGGACCGACGGAACACTGAAGCTTTCTTT	CASSPGDRRNTEAFF
TRBV19	.	TRBJ2-4	.	TGTGCCAGTAGTCTCTCCCCGGGGCAGGCTTCGACGGGTCAGTACTTC	CASSLSPGQASTGQYF
TRBV5-6	.	TRBJ1-1	.	TGTGCCAGCAGCTTGGCCTCAACCCACACTGAAGCTTTCTTT	CASSLASTHTEAFF
TRBV5-1	.	TRBJ2-5	.	TGCGCCAGCAGCTTCAAAGCCTGGAGGGAGACCCAGTACTTC	CASSFKAWRETQYF
TRBV5-4	.	TRBJ2-2	.	TGTGCCAGCAGCTTGGGGTGGAGTAACACCGGGGAGCTGTTTTTT	CASSLGWSNTGELFF
TRBV7-3	.	TRBJ1-2	.	TGTGCCAGCAGCTTAGAACAGGGACTTGGCTACACCTTC	CASSLEQGLGYTF
TRBV7-2	.	TRBJ2-3	.	TGTGCCAGCAGCCTTAGCGGCACAGATACGCAGTATTTT	CASSLSGTDTQYF
TRBV2	.	TRBJ2-7	.	TGTGCCAGCAGTGGACCCTCCTACGAGCAGTACTTC	CASSGPSYEQYF
TRBV27	.	TRBJ1-2	.	TGTGCCAGCAGTTCCAGTCTTCCCCGGGGGATCTATGGCTACACCTTC	CASSSSLPRGIYGYTF
TRBV11-3	.	TRBJ2-5	.	TGTGCCAGCAGCTTAGACGGACGGATTCAAGAGACCCAGTACTTC	CASSLDGRIQETQYF
TRBV2	.	TRBJ1-4	few	TGTGCCAGCATCGGGACCGCGAATGAAAAACTGTTTTTT	CASIGTANEKLFF